What follows are 31 T cell receptor beta chains derived from one specimen sequenced in a study of T cell repertoires in cytomegalovirus infection. TCRdb reprocessed the reads via MiXCR and lists one record per CDR3 protein. The sample holds around 450,000 distinct CDR3 sequences; approximately 33% are singletons and the top ten take roughly an eighth. Sequenced material: PBMCs. The receptor source for this set is a human donor in good health (CMV status not recorded). Some clones in this sample may be carry-over from other donors' samples.

This clonotype was counted many times. The chain recombines TRBV7-2 with TRBJ2-1; D may be TRBD1 or TRBD2 (5 bases each). Germline CDR1 reads SGHTA; CDR2 reads FQGNSA. CDR3 length equals 17 residues. The ends were cut back, 1 base at V and 0 bases at J, with 13 bases in the middle. The CDR3 spells CASSLDAGATSYNEQFF. Here the CDR3 DNA reads TGTGCCAGCAGCTTAGACGCCGGGGCTACCTCCTACAATGAGCAGTTCTTC.

This clonotype occurred a few times. V gene TRBV6-8 combines with J gene TRBJ1-4; no definite D call. Germline values: CDR1 MNHGY, CDR2 SAAAGT. The CDR3 spans 11 residues. V lost 5 bases and J 8 bases, leaving 6 bases between the germline ends. CDR3 loop: CASSNSEKLFF. The CDR3 coding sequence is TGTGCCAGCAGTAATTCAGAAAAACTGTTTTTT.

This clonotype was recorded at least ten times. The rearrangement links TRBV28 to TRBJ2-7, with 10 bases that match TRBD1. The CDR3 length is 14 residues. The V segment lost 5 bases and the J segment 5 bases; nucleotides outside the gene matches: 6. CDR1 MDHEN and CDR2 SYDVKM come from the germline V gene. The CDR3 spells CASSLTGTGDEQYF. In nucleotides, the CDR3 is TGTGCCAGCAGTCTTACCGGGACAGGGGACGAGCAGTACTTC.

This clonotype was seen a handful of times. V gene TRBV5-1 combines with J gene TRBJ2-3; TRBD2 might be the D (6 bases). Looked up from germline, CDR1 is SGHRS and CDR2 is YFSETQ. This CDR3 region has 14 residues. V was cut by 5 bases and J by 0 bases, with 10 bases left in between. In DNA, the CDR3 is TGCGCCAGCAGGGGGGGACCCAGCACAGATACGCAGTATTTT. Translated, it gives CASRGGPSTDTQYF.

This clonotype was recorded at least ten times. The rearrangement uses TRBV28 and TRBJ1-2; TRBD1 aligns across 9 bases. The CDR3 totals 16 residues. The V segment lost 7 bases and the J segment 7 bases; nucleotides outside the gene matches: 16. CDR1 and CDR2 (germline): MDHEN, SYDVKM. The CDR3 DNA reads TGTGCCAGCACTCCCCCACGCCGGACAGGGGTTGGTGGCTACACCTTC. Translation gives CASTPPRRTGVGGYTF.

There are many counts of this clonotype. The chain carries TRBV11-2 and TRBJ1-6; maybe TRBD1 (5 bases). V dropped 1 base and J dropped 7 bases, with 8 bases sitting between them. Germline V gene data show CDR1 as SGHAT and CDR2 as FQNNGV. This CDR3 has 14 amino acids. The DNA for the CDR3 is TGTGCCAGCAGCTTAGGCAGGGTAAATTCACCCCTCCACTTT. Residues: CASSLGRVNSPLHF.

In the case of this clonotype: An end of the junction does not agree with germline; a read error may underlie this. The CDR3 DNA sequence: TGTGCCAGCAGCTGGCCCCCACCGGGCGCGGGGGACACAGAGACGCAGTATTTT. Translation: CASSWPPPGAGDTETQYF. The chain couples TRBV7-8 to TRBJ2-3, with TRBD2 as a possible D gene (7 bases). Per germline, CDR1 SGHVS and CDR2 FQNEAQ. The CDR3 spans 18 residues.

On this clonotype: Compared with germline, one end of the junction differs, possibly owing to a read error. The rearrangement uses TRBV11-2 and TRBJ2-7; D perhaps matches TRBD1 (6 bases). Germline assignment: CDR1 SGHAT and CDR2 FQNNGV. The length of the CDR3 is 14 residues. The CDR3 nucleotides read TGTGTCAGCATCGAACAGGGTCCTTTGGGGGAGCATTACTTC. It yields the protein CVSIEQGPLGEHYF.

This chain joins TRBV20-1 and TRBJ2-7; D is possibly TRBD1 (5 bases). This CDR3 has 14 residues. Between the trimmed V and J ends, which lost 1 base and 7 bases, there was a span of 17 bases. CDR1 is DFQATT, CDR2 SNEGSKA, per germline (reference sequence). The CDR3 region has the DNA TGCAGTGCTAGAGGTCGACAGAATCTGCGGGAGCAGTACTTC. It encodes CSARGRQNLREQYF.

Notes on this clonotype: With a much larger clone just one base away, this may be a read error. The chain links TRBV11-2 to TRBJ2-5; weak D call: TRBD1 (6 bases). From germline, CDR1 is SGHAT and CDR2 FQNNGV. Trimming pared 3 bases from V and 4 bases from J, leaving 9 bases between. There are 13 residues in the CDR3. Written as DNA, the CDR3 is TGTGCCAGCAGCTTCGGACAGCCAGAGACCCAGTACTTC. Residues: CASSFGQPETQYF.

This clonotype has more than one count but fewer than ten. The chain links TRBV6-1 to TRBJ2-4, with D possibly matching TRBD2 (6 bases). Per the germline V gene, CDR1 is MNHNS and CDR2 is SASEGT. V lost 6 bases, J lost 2 bases, and 11 bases lay in between. The CDR3 runs to 14 residues. This CDR3 reads CASSLARTKNIQYF. The CDR3 nucleotides read TGTGCCAGCAGCCTAGCGAGAACCAAAAACATTCAGTACTTC.

V and J are TRBV7-2 and TRBJ2-5, with D maybe TRBD1 (5 bases). CDR1 and CDR2 (germline): SGHTA, FQGNSA. Between the trimmed V and J ends, which lost 2 bases and 2 bases, there was a span of 9 bases. The length of the CDR3 is 14 residues. The CDR3 nucleotides are TGTGCCAGCAGCTTACGACAGCCTCAAGAGACCCAGTACTTC. It specifies CASSLRQPQETQYF.

This clonotype was seen more than once but under ten times. The CDR3 sequence is CASSLGRGSSTEAFF. The DNA of the CDR3 is TGTGCCAGCAGCTTAGGGAGGGGTTCGAGTACTGAAGCTTTCTTT. J is TRBJ1-1 and V is TRBV7-8; D may be TRBD1 (5 bases). CDR1 is SGHVS and CDR2 is FQNEAQ in the germline V gene. This CDR3 comprises 15 residues. Trimming stripped 1 base from V and 5 bases from J, with 14 bases between. Full variable domain (outside the CDR3, taken from reference TRBV7-8 and TRBJ1-1): GAGVSQSPRYKVAKRGQDVALRCDPISGHVSLFWYQQALGQGPEFLTYFQNEAQLDKSGLPSDRFFAERPEGSVSTLKIQRTQQEDSAVYLCASSLGRGSSTEAFFGQGTRLTVV.

CDR3: CASSLVRGRTEAFF. CDR3 sequence (DNA): TGTGCCAGCAGCTTAGTTCGGGGGCGAACTGAAGCTTTCTTT. The gene calls are TRBV7-2 and TRBJ1-1, with D maybe TRBD1 (6 bases). V gave up 1 base and J gave up 5 bases, with 11 bases separating them. The length of the CDR3 is 14 residues. The germline V gene has CDR1 SGHTA and CDR2 FQGNSA.

Remarks on this clonotype: This may be a read error: a much more frequent sequence differs by one nucleotide. The genes are TRBV7-2 and TRBJ1-2, with D unresolved. Germline V gives CDR1 SGHTA, CDR2 FQGNSA. This CDR3 has 13 residues. The CDR3 DNA reads TGTGCCAGAAGCTCGAGGACGGGCTATGGCTACACCTTC. Amino acid sequence: CARSSRTGYGYTF.

The rearrangement uses TRBV6-2 or TRBV6-3 and TRBJ1-5, with D possibly matching TRBD1 (6 bases). This CDR3 is 15 amino acids long. V was trimmed by 5 bases and J by 5 bases, leaving 16 bases between them. Germline CDR1 is MNHEY and CDR2 is SVGEGT. CDR3 coding DNA: TGTGCCAGCAGTCAGGGGTTCCGGGGTTATCAGCCCCAGCATTTT. This sequence encodes CASSQGFRGYQPQHF.

This clonotype was seen only a few times. The J gene is TRBJ1-6, the V gene TRBV7-8; D remains unclear. Trimming shortened V by 5 bases and J by 5 bases, and 10 bases separated the two germline ends. The CDR3 consists of 14 residues. CDR1 and CDR2 (germline): SGHVS, FQNEAQ. The CDR3 reads CASSLTLNNSPLHF. The CDR3 DNA reads TGTGCCAGCAGCCTGACACTGAATAATTCACCCCTCCACTTT.

In this sample, this clonotype turned up a few times. The rearrangement links TRBV4-1 to TRBJ2-1, with 8 nucleotides matching TRBD1. This CDR3 has 15 residues. V was clipped by 0 bases and J by 9 bases; unmatched bases: 7. CDR1 is MGHRA and CDR2 is YSYEKL in the germline V gene. The CDR3 DNA sequence: TGCGCCAGCAGCCAAGATGGACAGGGTTGGGGTGAGCAGTTCTTC. The encoded protein is CASSQDGQGWGEQFF.

This clonotype occurred a few times. V is TRBV5-5 and J is TRBJ1-1, with D unclear. V was trimmed by 2 bases and J by 1 base, leaving 18 bases between them. The CDR3 length is 17 residues. Germline V lookup: CDR1 SGHKS, CDR2 YYEKEE (reference sequence). CDR3 residues: CASSFLSLGSGNTEAFF. CDR3 DNA sequence: TGTGCCAGCAGCTTTCTGAGTTTGGGTTCGGGGAACACTGAAGCTTTCTTT.

The DNA of the CDR3 is TGTGCCACCAGTGACCTAGACAGCTTTGAGCAGTTCTTC. Its protein is CATSDLDSFEQFF. The genes are TRBV24-1 and TRBJ2-1; D is possibly TRBD1 (5 bases). CDR1 is KGHDR, CDR2 SFDVKD, per germline. V was trimmed by 4 bases and J by 9 bases, leaving 12 bases between them. The length of the CDR3 is 13 residues.

This clonotype was seen once. The gene calls are TRBV2 and TRBJ1-5; the D is unclear. The CDR3 length is 13 residues. Trimming took 6 bases from V and 4 from J, leaving 10 bases between them. In germline, CDR1 is SNHLY, CDR2 FYNNEI. This CDR3 reads CASRAGPNQPQHF. CDR3 nucleotide sequence: TGTGCCAGCAGGGCCGGGCCAAATCAGCCCCAGCATTTT.

The chain joins TRBV6-6 to TRBJ2-5, with 16 bases that match TRBD2. This CDR3 contains 15 residues. V was clipped by 8 bases and J by 5 bases; unmatched bases: 5. In germline, CDR1 is MNHNY, CDR2 SVGAGI (reference sequence). The CDR3 DNA is TGTGCCAGCCTGGGACTAGCGGGGGGGATTGAGACCCAGTACTTC. It translates to CASLGLAGGIETQYF.

Concerning this clonotype: This may come from a read error, since a much larger clone is one base off. The chain uses TRBV7-2 and TRBJ2-5, with D possibly being TRBD1 (5 bases). Germline lookup yields CDR1 SGHTA and CDR2 FQGNSA. The CDR3 sequence is 16 residues long. The CDR3 DNA follows: TGTGCCAGCAGCTTAGCAGGGGCCGGGTCTGGAGAGACCCAGTCCTTC. This translates into CASSLAGAGSGETQSF.

This clonotype has just a few counts. The chain couples TRBV5-5 to TRBJ2-2, with 11 bases lining up with TRBD2. The CDR3 runs 15 residues. Germline CDR1 SGHKS, CDR2 YYEKEE (reference sequence). J gave up 6 bases and V 3 bases, and 4 bases lay outside the gene matches. This chain's CDR3 is CASSSRLAGSGELFF. CDR3 bases: TGTGCCAGCAGCTCCAGACTAGCGGGGTCCGGGGAGCTGTTTTTT.

The chain links TRBV29-1 to TRBJ1-1; D remains ambiguous. Trimming stripped 3 bases from V and 2 bases from J, with 10 bases between. The CDR3 is 13 amino acids. Per the germline V gene, CDR1 is SQVTM and CDR2 is ANQGSEA. CDR3 DNA: TGCAGCGTTGAGCGCCTGCTCAACACTGAAGCTTTCTTT. Protein: CSVERLLNTEAFF. Drawing the rest from reference TRBV29-1 and TRBJ1-1, the complete variable domain is SAVISQKPSRDICQRGTSLTIQCQVDSQVTMMFWYRQQPGQSLTLIATANQGSEATYESGFVIDKFPISRPNLTFSTLTVSNMSPEDSSIYLCSVERLLNTEAFFGQGTRLTVV.

This clonotype was detected a few times. The chain combines TRBV7-9 with TRBJ2-3, with 7 bases lining up with TRBD1. The CDR3 totals 17 residues. Germline CDR1 reads SEHNR; CDR2 reads FQNEAQ (reference sequence). J was trimmed by 2 bases and V by 1 base; bases with no gene match: 9. CDR3 region: CASSLGRDRGYTDTQYF. CDR3 in DNA: TGTGCCAGCAGCTTAGGTCGGGACAGAGGCTACACAGATACGCAGTATTTT.

This clonotype was observed at least ten times. This sequence joins TRBV7-3 and TRBJ2-1; 8 bases match TRBD2. This CDR3 region has 14 residues. Losses at the gene ends were 3 bases for V and 7 bases for J; bases not matched to a gene: 5. Germline loops: CDR1 SGHTA, CDR2 FQGTGA. This CDR3 reads CASSFPGLVNEQFF. The CDR3 DNA reads TGTGCCAGCAGCTTCCCGGGACTAGTAAATGAGCAGTTCTTC.

V and J are TRBV6-5 and TRBJ1-1; a possible D gene is TRBD1 (6 bases). V was cut by 0 bases and J by 6 bases, with 11 bases left in between. CDR1 is MNHEY, CDR2 SVGAGI, per germline. The CDR3 is made up of 14 amino acids. In nucleotides, the CDR3 is TGTGCCAGCAGTTACTCGGAGCAGGGGTCTGAAGCTTTCTTT. Its translation: CASSYSEQGSEAFF.

Remarks on this clonotype: An end of the junction does not agree with germline; a read error may underlie this. J is TRBJ1-1 and V is TRBV7-6, with 9 bases identical to TRBD1. The length of the CDR3 is 12 residues. Germline CDR1 reads SGHVS; CDR2 reads FNYEAQ. The CDR3 DNA follows: TGTGTCAGCAGCCCAAGGACAGGGGAGGCTTTCTTT. Amino acids: CVSSPRTGEAFF.

This clonotype was recorded many times. The J gene is TRBJ2-7, the V gene TRBV6-1; D unresolved. Trimming took off 5 bases at V and 0 bases at J, with 8 bases between the two ends. Germline lookup yields CDR1 MNHNS and CDR2 SASEGT. This CDR3 contains 13 residues. The CDR3 DNA follows: TGTGCCAGCAGTCTAGAAAACTCCTACGAGCAGTACTTC. It encodes CASSLENSYEQYF.

This clonotype has at least ten counts. The chain employs TRBV7-2 and TRBJ1-2; no firm D call. Germline V CDR1 and CDR2: SGHTA, FQGNSA. The CDR3 is 13 residues long. V lost 6 bases to trimming and J lost 1 base, with 9 bases between them. CDR3 residues: CASRGGNNYGYTF. DNA of the CDR3: TGTGCCAGCAGGGGAGGGAATAACTATGGCTACACCTTC.